The clone carrying this T cell receptor (beta chain) was found many times. What it binds is unknown. The data are from a study of T cells after posttransplantation cyclophosphamide. Sequencing used immunoSEQ multiplex PCR; TCRdb keeps in-frame clones, though not all of them. Listed for the sample are some 50,000 clones, none seen a single time. This related bone marrow graft donor gave peripheral blood on the day of marrow donation. Study results and limitations: Donor-recipient repertoire similarity was low at 1-2 months, rising over year one.

The CDR3 is made up of 11 amino acids. V lost 6 bases, J lost 9 bases, and 11 bases lay in between. The germline CDR1 and CDR2 sequences are MNHEY and SVGAGI. This clonotype originated in a man between 35 and 55 years old in good health, CMV-negative, and a related stem cell transplant donor. Sample: PBMCs. The chain uses TRBV6-5 and TRBJ2-5, with D possibly TRBD1 on 5 matching bases. The CDR3 protein is CASSYLGAQYF. The CDR3 DNA sequence: TGTGCCAGCAGCTACCTAGGGGCCCAGTACTTC.